Listed here is a single T cell receptor (beta chain). The sample comes from a study of blood T cell repertoires in COVID-19. The CDR3 spans 15 residues. Germline assignment: CDR1 LGHDT and CDR2 YNNKEL (reference sequence). Trimming stripped 7 bases from V and 3 bases from J, with 13 bases between. Assay: immunoSEQ multiplex PCR; the TCRdb copy retains only in-frame clones and omits some. The profile covers about 250,000 clones, with 85% appearing a single time and approximately 8.2% taken by the ten largest. The TCR was taken from a woman between 50 and 59 years old with acute COVID-19. Sequenced input: PBMCs or T cells enriched from blood (not recorded which). The chain recombines TRBV3-1 (or the pseudogene TRBV3-2) with TRBJ2-6, with a tentative D call TRBD1 (6 bases). The CDR3 loop reads CASTERDIGANVLTF. In DNA form, the CDR3 reads TGTGCCAGCACCGAACGGGACATTGGGGCCAACGTCCTGACTTTC.